A single sample gave rise to the 25 T cell receptor beta chains below, sequenced in a study of response to subunit inactivated influenza vaccine. TCRdb passed the RT-PCR reads through MiXCR, listing each CDR3 protein once. In the table there are 530,000 or so distinct CDR3 sequences, 12% to 15% of which are singletons. Source: PBMCs from blood, taken roughly 12 days after vaccination. All receptors come from a man aged 50 or older who received an inactivated influenza vaccine.

This clonotype has just a few counts. The chain employs TRBV4-3 and TRBJ2-7; D may be TRBD1 (6 bases). Trimming removed 1 base at V and 3 bases at J, with 10 bases between. This CDR3 has 14 residues. Per germline, CDR1 LGHNA and CDR2 YSLEER. As DNA, the CDR3 is TGCGCCAGCAGCCAAGGAAGGGGGTTCTACGAGCAGTACTTC. Translating gives CASSQGRGFYEQYF.

This clonotype was observed at least ten times. One end of the junction fails to match germline, which may point to a read error. V is TRBV5-1 and J is TRBJ2-7; possibly TRBD2 for D (5 bases). Germline V gene sequence: CDR1 SGHRS, CDR2 YFSETQ. The CDR3 consists of 14 residues. The CDR3 bases are TGTGCCAGCAGCTTAGAGGGCAGCTCCTACGAGCAGTACTTC. This encodes CASSLEGSSYEQYF.

The rearrangement uses TRBV7-9 and TRBJ2-1; the D is unclear. V lost 4 bases and J lost 9, with 10 bases in between. Looked up from germline, CDR1 is SEHNR and CDR2 is FQNEAQ (reference sequence). This CDR3 contains 12 residues. CDR3 nucleotide sequence: TGTGCCAGCAGCTCGCCCCTCGGTGAGCAGTTCTTC. Protein: CASSSPLGEQFF.

The chain carries TRBV20-1 and TRBJ1-1; 8 bases map to TRBD1. The CDR3 is 14 amino acids. Losses at the gene ends were 5 bases for V and 1 base for J; bases not matched to a gene: 6. The germline CDR1 and CDR2 sequences are DFQATT and SNEGSKA (reference sequence). CDR3 protein: CSAARQGPNTEAFF. The CDR3 bases are TGCAGTGCTGCTCGACAGGGGCCGAACACTGAAGCTTTCTTT.

This clonotype has just a few counts. The CDR3 reads CASSLEASVRSEQFF. As DNA, the CDR3 is TGTGCCAGCAGCTTAGAGGCCAGTGTGAGGAGTGAGCAGTTCTTC. This chain joins TRBV11-2 and TRBJ2-1; D is uncertain. CDR3 length: 15 amino acids. Trimming shortened V by 0 bases and J by 9 bases, and 15 bases separated the two germline ends. The germline CDR1 and CDR2 sequences are SGHAT and FQNNGV.

V gene TRBV7-9 combines with J gene TRBJ1-2; TRBD1 aligns across 10 bases. With V trimmed by 4 bases and J by 5 bases, 7 bases remained unmatched. CDR3 length equals 15 residues. Germline CDR1 SEHNR, CDR2 FQNEAQ (reference sequence). The CDR3: CASSSIRQGAYGYTF. CDR3 sequence (DNA): TGTGCCAGCAGCTCAATTCGACAGGGGGCGTATGGCTACACCTTC.

This clonotype showed up just a few times. This rearrangement joins TRBV11-1 to TRBJ2-7; maybe TRBD2 (5 bases). Trimming stripped 0 bases from V and 5 bases from J, with 8 bases between. Looked up from germline, CDR1 is SGHAT and CDR2 is FQDESV (reference sequence). The CDR3 is 13 amino acids. This chain's CDR3 is CASSLAVRDEQYF. The DNA for the CDR3 is TGTGCCAGCAGCTTAGCGGTGAGGGACGAGCAGTACTTC.

This clonotype was seen only a few times. The chain couples TRBV7-7 to TRBJ2-5; weak D call: TRBD1 (6 bases). CDR1 SSHAT and CDR2 FNYEAQ come from the germline V gene (reference sequence). V gave up 5 bases and J gave up 5 bases, with 15 bases separating them. CDR3 length: 14 residues. The CDR3 is CASSERTDRETQYF. CDR3 nucleotides: TGTGCCAGCAGCGAAAGGACAGATCGGGAGACCCAGTACTTC.

This clonotype has ten or more counts. V gene TRBV28 combines with J gene TRBJ1-2; TRBD1 aligns across 7 bases. Per the germline V gene, CDR1 is MDHEN and CDR2 is SYDVKM. The CDR3 runs to 14 residues. V trimming: 6 bases; J trimming: 2 bases; junction bases outside the gene matches: 6. CDR3 amino acids: CASRRTGANYGYTF. The CDR3 DNA reads TGTGCCAGCAGGCGAACAGGGGCAAACTATGGCTACACCTTC.

The rearrangement joins TRBV20-1 to TRBJ2-5; 8 nucleotides agree with TRBD2. In germline, CDR1 is DFQATT, CDR2 SNEGSKA (reference sequence). This CDR3 has 11 residues. The CDR3 is CSPGGKETQYF. The CDR3 DNA reads TGCAGCCCGGGGGGGAAAGAGACCCAGTACTTC.

The chain couples TRBV28 to TRBJ1-5; no reliable D call. The CDR3 totals 13 residues. V was shortened by 3 bases and J by 5 bases, with 8 bases between the two germline ends. Germline CDR1 and CDR2: MDHEN and SYDVKM. The CDR3 loop is CASSFPLDQPQHF. In nucleotides, the CDR3 is TGTGCCAGCAGTTTCCCCCTGGATCAGCCCCAGCATTTT.

CDR3: CASSGTYRWETQYF. The CDR3 coding sequence is TGTGCCAGCAGCGGGACGTATCGGTGGGAGACCCAGTACTTC. The chain employs TRBV12-3 or TRBV12-4 and TRBJ2-5; tentatively, D is TRBD1 or TRBD2 (5 bases each). The CDR3 extends over 14 amino acids. Trimming took off 6 bases at V and 5 bases at J, with 16 bases between the two ends.

This clonotype has ten or more counts. This chain links TRBV4-3 with TRBJ1-3; D call uncertain. CDR1 is LGHNA, CDR2 YSLEER, per germline. The germline V and J ends were trimmed by 2 bases and 0 bases, with 11 bases remaining between them. The CDR3 has 16 residues. The CDR3 DNA sequence: TGCGCCAGCAGCCAATTTGACCAATCCTCTGGAAACACCATATATTTT. This translates into CASSQFDQSSGNTIYF.

Ten or more counts support this clonotype. This chain links TRBV20-1 with TRBJ1-5; tentative D call: TRBD1 (5 bases). V lost 0 bases and J 5 bases, leaving 17 bases between the germline ends. Germline V gene lookup returns CDR1 DFQATT and CDR2 SNEGSKA (reference sequence). The CDR3 covers 16 residues. The CDR3 nucleotides are TGCAGTGCTAGAGATTTGAGAACTCTGGGGGATCAGCCCCAGCATTTT. This encodes CSARDLRTLGDQPQHF.

This clonotype occurred a few times. The chain uses TRBV7-3 and TRBJ1-1; no clear D gene. The CDR3 length is 13 residues. CDR1 and CDR2 from the germline V gene are SGHTA and FQGTGA. Trimming took 5 bases from V and 1 from J, leaving 8 bases between them. CDR3 protein: CASSVNKNTEAFF. DNA for the CDR3: TGTGCCAGCAGCGTTAACAAGAACACTGAAGCTTTCTTT.

V and J are TRBV20-1 and TRBJ2-2; D may match TRBD1 or TRBD2 (6 bases each). Trimming removed 5 bases at V and 2 bases at J, with 12 bases between. This CDR3 is 14 amino acids long. The V gene's germline CDR1 is DFQATT and CDR2 SNEGSKA (reference sequence). The CDR3 region is CSARGTSNTGELFF. The CDR3 DNA is TGCAGTGCTCGCGGGACATCTAACACCGGGGAGCTGTTTTTT.

The chain couples TRBV5-6 to TRBJ1-1, with D possibly TRBD1 on 6 matching bases. Germline CDR1 and CDR2: SGHDT and YYEEEE. The germline V and J ends were trimmed by 2 bases and 3 bases, with 8 bases remaining between them. The CDR3 has 13 amino acids. CDR3 residues: CASSLDRHTEAFF. CDR3 nucleotide sequence: TGTGCCAGCAGCTTAGACAGGCACACTGAAGCTTTCTTT. Full variable domain (outside the CDR3, taken from reference TRBV5-6 and TRBJ1-1): DAGVTQSPTHLIKTRGQQVTLRCSPKSGHDTVSWYQQALGQGPQFIFQYYEEEERQRGNFPDRFSGHQFPNYSSELNVNALLLGDSALYLCASSLDRHTEAFFGQGTRLTVV.

This clonotype was observed a few times. This sequence joins TRBV18 and TRBJ2-1, with D tentatively TRBD1 or TRBD2 (5 bases each). The germline V and J ends were trimmed by 2 bases and 10 bases, with 15 bases remaining between them. This CDR3 is built from 14 residues. Germline V gene lookup returns CDR1 KGHSH and CDR2 LQKENI. CDR3 nucleotides: TGTGCCAGCTCACCAGAGGGGCTAGCAGGCGAGCAGTTCTTC. Amino acid sequence: CASSPEGLAGEQFF.

The J gene is TRBJ1-6, the V gene TRBV5-1, with D maybe TRBD1 (5 bases). This CDR3 region has 15 residues. Germline CDR1 SGHRS, CDR2 YFSETQ. V was cut by 6 bases and J by 7 bases, with 17 bases left in between. DNA for the CDR3: TGCGCCAGCAAACCCGCCTGGGGCAGAAATTCACCCCTCCACTTT. Its protein is CASKPAWGRNSPLHF.

The chain carries TRBV7-2 and TRBJ1-6; D is ambiguous. Per the germline V gene, CDR1 is SGHTA and CDR2 is FQGNSA. The CDR3 has 14 amino acids. V was trimmed by 3 bases and J by 7 bases, leaving 10 bases between them. CDR3: CASSFDRANSPLHF. CDR3 DNA sequence: TGTGCCAGCAGCTTCGACCGGGCCAATTCACCCCTCCACTTT.

The J gene is TRBJ2-6, the V gene TRBV27; D possibly corresponds to TRBD2 (5 bases). This CDR3 comprises 19 residues. Between the trimmed V and J ends, which lost 2 bases and 0 bases, there was a span of 17 bases. Per the germline V gene, CDR1 is MNHEY and CDR2 is SMNVEV (reference sequence). This CDR3 reads CASSLRTLPTSSGANVLTF. CDR3 nucleotides: TGTGCCAGCAGTTTAAGGACTCTCCCCACAAGCTCTGGGGCCAACGTCCTGACTTTC.

The chain is built from TRBV29-1 and TRBJ2-5, with D possibly matching TRBD2 (5 bases). The CDR3 has 13 residues. Germline assignment: CDR1 SQVTM and CDR2 ANQGSEA. V was cut by 4 bases and J by 0 bases, with 9 bases left in between. The CDR3 loop is CSVAGNYQETQYF. For the CDR3, the DNA is TGCAGCGTTGCCGGGAATTACCAAGAGACCCAGTACTTC.

This clonotype was found a few times. This sequence joins TRBV6-1 and TRBJ2-7; D call uncertain. The CDR3 spans 12 residues. V lost 2 bases and J lost 4, with 6 bases in between. Germline-derived CDR1 and CDR2 are MNHNS and SASEGT. In DNA, the CDR3 is TGTGCCAGCAGTGAATCTAGGTACGAGCAGTACTTC. Its protein is CASSESRYEQYF.

This clonotype was seen a few times. J is TRBJ1-1 and V is TRBV29-1, with unresolved D. The germline V gene has CDR1 SQVTM and CDR2 ANQGSEA. V lost 7 bases and J 3 bases, leaving 21 bases between the germline ends. CDR3 length equals 15 residues. The CDR3 here is CSGSRWADLDTEAFF. The CDR3, as DNA: TGCAGCGGGTCACGTTGGGCGGACCTGGACACTGAAGCTTTCTTT.

This clonotype was counted at least ten times. The V and J genes are TRBV4-3 and TRBJ2-7; TRBD2 matches at 11 bases. V gave up 1 base and J gave up 7 bases; unmatched junction bases: 6. The CDR3 has 15 residues. The V gene's germline CDR1 is LGHNA and CDR2 YSLEER. CDR3: CASSQVLSGRVEQYF. DNA of the CDR3: TGCGCCAGCAGCCAAGTCCTTAGCGGGAGGGTTGAGCAGTACTTC.